This T cell receptor (beta chain) was documented in a study of T-cell reconstitution after alpha-beta-depleted transplantation in children. Trimming took off 4 bases at V and 6 bases at J, with 14 bases between the two ends. This CDR3 has 14 residues. The V gene's germline CDR1 is SGHRS and CDR2 YFSETQ. The TCRbeta library incorporated unique molecular identifiers. TCRdb reprocessed the PCR reads via MiXCR and lists one record per CDR3 protein. The table records some 550,000 distinct CDR3 sequences, approximately 20% of them present only once. The specimen comprised PBMCs from the stem cell graft donor, sampled from the stem cell graft. This TCR derives from a human donor who donated a stem cell graft to a child with acute lymphoblastic leukemia. The V and J genes are TRBV5-1 and TRBJ1-5, with D hard to call. CDR3 residues: CASSPDGGGQPQHF. The CDR3 DNA follows: TGCGCCAGCAGCCCGGACGGAGGAGGTCAGCCCCAGCATTTT.